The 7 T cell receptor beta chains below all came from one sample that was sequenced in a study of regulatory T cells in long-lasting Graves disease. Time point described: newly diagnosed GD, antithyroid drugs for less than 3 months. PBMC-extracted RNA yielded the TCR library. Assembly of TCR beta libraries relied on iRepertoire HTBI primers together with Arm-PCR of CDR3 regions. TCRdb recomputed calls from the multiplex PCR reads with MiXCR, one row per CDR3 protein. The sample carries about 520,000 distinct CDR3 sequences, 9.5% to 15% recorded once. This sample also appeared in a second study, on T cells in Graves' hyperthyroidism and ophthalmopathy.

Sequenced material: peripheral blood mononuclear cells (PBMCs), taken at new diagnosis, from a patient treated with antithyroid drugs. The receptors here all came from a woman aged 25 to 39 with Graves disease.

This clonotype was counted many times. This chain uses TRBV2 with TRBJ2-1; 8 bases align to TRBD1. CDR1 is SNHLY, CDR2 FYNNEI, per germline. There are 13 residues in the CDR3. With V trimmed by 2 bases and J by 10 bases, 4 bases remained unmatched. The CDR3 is CASSESTGVEQFF. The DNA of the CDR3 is TGTGCCAGCAGTGAATCGACAGGGGTCGAGCAGTTCTTC. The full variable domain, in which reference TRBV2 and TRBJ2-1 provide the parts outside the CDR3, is EPEVTQTPSHQVTQMGQEVILRCVPISNHLYFYWYRQILGQKVEFLVSFYNNEISEKSEIFDDQFSVERPDGSNFTLKIRSTKLEDSAMYFCASSESTGVEQFFGPGTRLTVL.

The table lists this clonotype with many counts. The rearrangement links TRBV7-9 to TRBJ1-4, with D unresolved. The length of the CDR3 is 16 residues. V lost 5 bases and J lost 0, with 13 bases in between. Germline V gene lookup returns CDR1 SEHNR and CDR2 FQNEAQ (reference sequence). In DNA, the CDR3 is TGTGCCAGCAGCCCCCGGACGGGCGCAACTAATGAAAAACTGTTTTTT. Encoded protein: CASSPRTGATNEKLFF.

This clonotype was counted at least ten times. The CDR3 DNA reads TGTGCCAGCAGCTTATCGGGGCTAGCGAGCGGGGAGCTGTTTTTT. Its protein is CASSLSGLASGELFF. The chain joins TRBV11-2 to TRBJ2-2; D is possibly TRBD2 (6 bases). This CDR3 is built from 15 residues. V was clipped by 2 bases and J by 7 bases, with 14 bases between them. Germline loops: CDR1 SGHAT, CDR2 FQNNGV.

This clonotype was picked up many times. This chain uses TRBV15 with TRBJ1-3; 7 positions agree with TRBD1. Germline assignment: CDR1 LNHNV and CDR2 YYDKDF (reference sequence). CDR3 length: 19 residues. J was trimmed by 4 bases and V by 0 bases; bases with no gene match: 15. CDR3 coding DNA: TGTGCCACCAGCAGAGATCGTGAGACCTTCGACAGGGCAGGAAACACCATATATTTT. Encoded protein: CATSRDRETFDRAGNTIYF.

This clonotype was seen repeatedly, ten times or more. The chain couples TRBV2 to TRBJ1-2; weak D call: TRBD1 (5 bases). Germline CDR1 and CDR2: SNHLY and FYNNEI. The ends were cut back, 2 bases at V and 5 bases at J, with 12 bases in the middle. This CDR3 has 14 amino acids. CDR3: CASSEQGEAYGYTF. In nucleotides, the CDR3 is TGTGCCAGCAGTGAACAGGGAGAGGCGTATGGCTACACCTTC.

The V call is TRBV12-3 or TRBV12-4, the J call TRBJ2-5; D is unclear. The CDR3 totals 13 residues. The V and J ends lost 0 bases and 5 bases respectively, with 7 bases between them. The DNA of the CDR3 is TGTGCCAGCAGTTTAGCCCTCCGGGAGACCCAGTACTTC. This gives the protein CASSLALRETQYF.

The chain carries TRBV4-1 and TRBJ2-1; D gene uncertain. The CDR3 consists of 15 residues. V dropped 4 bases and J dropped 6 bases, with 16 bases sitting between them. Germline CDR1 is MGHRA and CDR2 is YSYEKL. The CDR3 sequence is CASSPGPRGRNEQFF. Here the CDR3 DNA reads TGCGCCAGCAGCCCCGGGCCCCGAGGCCGCAATGAGCAGTTCTTC.